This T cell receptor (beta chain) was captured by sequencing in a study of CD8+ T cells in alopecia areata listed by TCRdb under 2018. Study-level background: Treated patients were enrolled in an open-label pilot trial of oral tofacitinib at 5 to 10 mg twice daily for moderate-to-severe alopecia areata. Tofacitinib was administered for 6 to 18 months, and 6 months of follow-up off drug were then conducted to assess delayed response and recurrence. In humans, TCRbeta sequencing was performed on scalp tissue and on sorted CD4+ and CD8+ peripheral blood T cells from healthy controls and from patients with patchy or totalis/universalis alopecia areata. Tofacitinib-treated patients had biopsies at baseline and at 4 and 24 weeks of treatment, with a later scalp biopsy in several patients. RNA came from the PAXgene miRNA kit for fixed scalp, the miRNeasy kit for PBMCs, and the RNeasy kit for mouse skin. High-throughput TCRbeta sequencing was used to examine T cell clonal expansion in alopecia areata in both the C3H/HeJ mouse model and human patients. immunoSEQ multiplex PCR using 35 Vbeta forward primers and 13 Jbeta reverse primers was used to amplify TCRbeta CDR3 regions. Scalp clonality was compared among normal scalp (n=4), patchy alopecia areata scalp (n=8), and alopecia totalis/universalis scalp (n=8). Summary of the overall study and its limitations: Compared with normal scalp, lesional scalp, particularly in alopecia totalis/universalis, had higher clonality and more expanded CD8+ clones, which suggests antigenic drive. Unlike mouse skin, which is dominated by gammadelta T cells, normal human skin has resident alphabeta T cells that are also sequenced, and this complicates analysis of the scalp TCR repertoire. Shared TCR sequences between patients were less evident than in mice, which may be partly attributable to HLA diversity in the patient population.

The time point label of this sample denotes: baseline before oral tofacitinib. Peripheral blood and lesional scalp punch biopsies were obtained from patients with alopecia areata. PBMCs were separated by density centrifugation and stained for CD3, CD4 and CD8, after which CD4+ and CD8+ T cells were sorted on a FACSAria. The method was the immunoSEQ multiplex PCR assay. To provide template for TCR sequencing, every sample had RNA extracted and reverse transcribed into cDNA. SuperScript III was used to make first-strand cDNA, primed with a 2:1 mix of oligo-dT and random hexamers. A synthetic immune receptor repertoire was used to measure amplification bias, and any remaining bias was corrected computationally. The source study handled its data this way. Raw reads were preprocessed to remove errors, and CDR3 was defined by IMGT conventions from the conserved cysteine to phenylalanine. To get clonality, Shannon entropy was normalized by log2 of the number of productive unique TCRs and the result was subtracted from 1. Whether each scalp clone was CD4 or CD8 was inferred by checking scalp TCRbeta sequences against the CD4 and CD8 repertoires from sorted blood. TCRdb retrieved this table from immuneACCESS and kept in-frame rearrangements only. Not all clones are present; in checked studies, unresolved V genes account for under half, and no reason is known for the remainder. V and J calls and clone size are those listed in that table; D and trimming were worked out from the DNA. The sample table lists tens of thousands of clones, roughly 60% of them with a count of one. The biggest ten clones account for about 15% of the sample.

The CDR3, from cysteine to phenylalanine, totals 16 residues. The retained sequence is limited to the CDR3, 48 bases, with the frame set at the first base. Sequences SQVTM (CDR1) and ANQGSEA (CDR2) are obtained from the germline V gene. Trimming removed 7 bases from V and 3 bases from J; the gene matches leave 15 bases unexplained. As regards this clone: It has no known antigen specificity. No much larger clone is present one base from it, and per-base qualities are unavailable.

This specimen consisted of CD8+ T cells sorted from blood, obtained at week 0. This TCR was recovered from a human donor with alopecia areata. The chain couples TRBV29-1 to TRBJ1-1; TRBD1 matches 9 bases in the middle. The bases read TGCAGCGCCGCTCGGACAGGGGAGGATGGGTACACTGAAGCTTTCTTT. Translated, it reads CSAARTGEDGYTEAFF.